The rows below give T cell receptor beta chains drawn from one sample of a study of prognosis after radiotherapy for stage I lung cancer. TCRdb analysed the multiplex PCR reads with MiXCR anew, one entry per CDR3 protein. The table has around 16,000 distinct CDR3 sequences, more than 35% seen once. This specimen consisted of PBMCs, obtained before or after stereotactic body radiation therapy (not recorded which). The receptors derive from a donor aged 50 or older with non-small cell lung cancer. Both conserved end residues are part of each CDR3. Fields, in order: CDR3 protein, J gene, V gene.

CDR3 protein: CASSSSWRGVGEQYF
J gene: TRBJ2-7
V gene: TRBV5-1

CDR3 protein: CASVIAGTDNKPQHF
J gene: TRBJ1-5
V gene: TRBV6-2/TRBV6-3

CDR3 protein: CSAREQGNQPQHF
J gene: TRBJ1-5
V gene: TRBV20-1

CDR3 protein: CASSYGTAITYTQYF
J gene: TRBJ2-3
V gene: TRBV6-2/TRBV6-3

CDR3 protein: CASSSPPSDTQYF
J gene: TRBJ2-3
V gene: TRBV11-3

CDR3 protein: CASSPSGREQYF
J gene: TRBJ2-7
V gene: TRBV5-6

CDR3 protein: CASSLSSETQYF
J gene: TRBJ2-5
V gene: TRBV7-9

CDR3 protein: CASSLNRGGIDEQFF
J gene: TRBJ2-1
V gene: TRBV7-3

CDR3 protein: CASSTTTGSGGLETQYF
J gene: TRBJ2-5
V gene: TRBV6-2/TRBV6-3

CDR3 protein: CSAGTVRYGYTF
J gene: TRBJ1-2
V gene: TRBV20-1

CDR3 protein: CASSFRGREAFF
J gene: TRBJ1-1
V gene: TRBV11-3

CDR3 protein: CATGGGSGNTIYF
J gene: TRBJ1-3
V gene: TRBV19

CDR3 protein: CASSYSGSKHF
J gene: TRBJ1-5
V gene: TRBV6-5

CDR3 protein: CASSSLAGGYNEQFF
J gene: TRBJ2-1
V gene: TRBV7-3

CDR3 protein: CATNTGSGEQYF
J gene: TRBJ2-7
V gene: TRBV19

CDR3 protein: CASRPGLEGGLNNERFF
J gene: TRBJ2-1
V gene: TRBV27

CDR3 protein: CASSTIDRAHSYEQYF
J gene: TRBJ2-7
V gene: TRBV19

CDR3 protein: CAKSLGTSGITDTQYF
J gene: TRBJ2-3
V gene: TRBV7-2

CDR3 protein: CASRLAGHTQYF
J gene: TRBJ2-3
V gene: TRBV13

CDR3 protein: CSGQDQETQYF
J gene: TRBJ2-5
V gene: TRBV29-1

CDR3 protein: CASSSTRDPGMETQYF
J gene: TRBJ2-5
V gene: TRBV28

CDR3 protein: CASSPDKGGKQYF
J gene: TRBJ2-7
V gene: TRBV12-3/TRBV12-4

CDR3 protein: CTSSFNSGSNVLTF
J gene: TRBJ2-6
V gene: TRBV12-3/TRBV12-4

CDR3 protein: CASSLPGHTTGELFF
J gene: TRBJ2-2
V gene: TRBV5-4

CDR3 protein: CSASTPGLPSGELFF
J gene: TRBJ2-2
V gene: TRBV20-1

CDR3 protein: CASSVVLGSEQYF
J gene: TRBJ2-7
V gene: TRBV9

CDR3 protein: CSAIRGGYYEQYF
J gene: TRBJ2-7
V gene: TRBV20-1

CDR3 protein: CSASGASSVNGYTF
J gene: TRBJ1-2
V gene: TRBV20-1

CDR3 protein: CASTGGVAGDYEQYF
J gene: TRBJ2-7
V gene: TRBV2

CDR3 protein: CASSRRTGGDEAFF
J gene: TRBJ1-1
V gene: TRBV6-2/TRBV6-3

CDR3 protein: CASSLAGAHAFF
J gene: TRBJ1-1
V gene: TRBV7-2

CDR3 protein: CSARDNHYEQYF
J gene: TRBJ2-7
V gene: TRBV20-1

CDR3 protein: CASGRRASEGTEQYF
J gene: TRBJ2-7
V gene: TRBV6-1

CDR3 protein: CASRLEAVGSYELYF
J gene: TRBJ2-7
V gene: TRBV6-1

CDR3 protein: CASIQPGAGNTEAFF
J gene: TRBJ1-1
V gene: TRBV19

CDR3 protein: CASKSGSEQFF
J gene: TRBJ2-1
V gene: TRBV12-3/TRBV12-4

CDR3 protein: CATSDLRDDGELFF
J gene: TRBJ2-2
V gene: TRBV24-1

CDR3 protein: CASSTGANEKLFF
J gene: TRBJ1-4
V gene: TRBV12-3/TRBV12-4

CDR3 protein: CASSSGRTGTYEQYF
J gene: TRBJ2-7
V gene: TRBV11-2

CDR3 protein: CASSFFTSGGPPDTQYF
J gene: TRBJ2-3
V gene: TRBV5-1

CDR3 protein: CASSVGTSGRNEQFF
J gene: TRBJ2-1
V gene: TRBV6-2/TRBV6-3

CDR3 protein: CASSVPGTGGYDQYF
J gene: TRBJ2-7
V gene: TRBV6-1

CDR3 protein: CASSPTPGSEQFF
J gene: TRBJ2-1
V gene: TRBV3-1

CDR3 protein: CASSLEASGNSGELFF
J gene: TRBJ2-2
V gene: TRBV7-6